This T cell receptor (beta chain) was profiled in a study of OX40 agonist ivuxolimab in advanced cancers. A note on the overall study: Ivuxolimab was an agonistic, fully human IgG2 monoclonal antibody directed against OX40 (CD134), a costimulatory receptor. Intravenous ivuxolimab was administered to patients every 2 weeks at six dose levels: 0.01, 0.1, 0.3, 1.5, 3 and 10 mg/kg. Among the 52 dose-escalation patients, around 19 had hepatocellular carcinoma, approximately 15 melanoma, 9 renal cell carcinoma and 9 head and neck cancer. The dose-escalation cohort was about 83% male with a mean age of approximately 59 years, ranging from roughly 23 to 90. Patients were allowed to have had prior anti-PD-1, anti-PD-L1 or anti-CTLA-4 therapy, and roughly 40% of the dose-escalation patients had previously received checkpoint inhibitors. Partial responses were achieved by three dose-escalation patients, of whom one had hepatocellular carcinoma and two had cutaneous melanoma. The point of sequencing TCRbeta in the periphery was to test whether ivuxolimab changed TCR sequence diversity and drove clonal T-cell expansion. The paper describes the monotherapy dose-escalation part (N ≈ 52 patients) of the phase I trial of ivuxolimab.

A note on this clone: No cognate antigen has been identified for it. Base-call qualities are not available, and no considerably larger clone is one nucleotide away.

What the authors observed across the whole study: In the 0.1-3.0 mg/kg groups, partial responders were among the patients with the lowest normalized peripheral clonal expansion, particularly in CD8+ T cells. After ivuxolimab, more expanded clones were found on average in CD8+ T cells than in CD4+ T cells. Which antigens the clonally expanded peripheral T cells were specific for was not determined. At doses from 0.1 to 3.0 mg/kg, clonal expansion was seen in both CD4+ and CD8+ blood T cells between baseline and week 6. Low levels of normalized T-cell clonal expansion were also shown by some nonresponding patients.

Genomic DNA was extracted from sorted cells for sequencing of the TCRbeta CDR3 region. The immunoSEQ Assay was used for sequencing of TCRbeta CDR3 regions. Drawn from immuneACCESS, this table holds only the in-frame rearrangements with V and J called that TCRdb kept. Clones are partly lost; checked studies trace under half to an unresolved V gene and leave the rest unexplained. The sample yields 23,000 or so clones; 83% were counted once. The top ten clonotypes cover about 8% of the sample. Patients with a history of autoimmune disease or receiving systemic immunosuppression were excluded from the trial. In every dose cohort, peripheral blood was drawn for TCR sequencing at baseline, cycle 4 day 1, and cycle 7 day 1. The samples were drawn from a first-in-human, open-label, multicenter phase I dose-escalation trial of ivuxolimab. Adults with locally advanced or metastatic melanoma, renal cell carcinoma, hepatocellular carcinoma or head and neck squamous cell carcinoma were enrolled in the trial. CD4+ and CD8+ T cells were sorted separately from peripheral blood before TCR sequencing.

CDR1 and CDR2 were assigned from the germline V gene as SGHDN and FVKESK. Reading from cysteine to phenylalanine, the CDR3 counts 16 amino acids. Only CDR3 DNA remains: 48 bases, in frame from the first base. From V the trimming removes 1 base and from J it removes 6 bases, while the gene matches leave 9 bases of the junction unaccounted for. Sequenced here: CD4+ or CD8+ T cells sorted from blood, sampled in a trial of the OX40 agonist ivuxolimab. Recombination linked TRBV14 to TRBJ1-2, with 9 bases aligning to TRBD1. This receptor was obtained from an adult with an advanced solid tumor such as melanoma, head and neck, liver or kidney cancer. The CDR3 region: CASSQARTGALNGYTF. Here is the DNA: TGTGCCAGCAGCCAAGCCCGGACAGGGGCCCTGAATGGCTACACCTTC.